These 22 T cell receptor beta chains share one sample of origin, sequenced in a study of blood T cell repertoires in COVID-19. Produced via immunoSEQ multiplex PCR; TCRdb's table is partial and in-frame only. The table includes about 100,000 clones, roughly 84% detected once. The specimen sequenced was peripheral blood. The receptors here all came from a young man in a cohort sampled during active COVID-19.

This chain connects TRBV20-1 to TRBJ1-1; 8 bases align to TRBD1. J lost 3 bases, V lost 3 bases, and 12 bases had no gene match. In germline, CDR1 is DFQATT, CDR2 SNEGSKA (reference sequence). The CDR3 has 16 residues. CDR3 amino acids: CSASRSGGAGDTEAFF. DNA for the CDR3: TGCAGTGCTAGTCGGTCAGGGGGCGCGGGTGACACTGAAGCTTTCTTT.

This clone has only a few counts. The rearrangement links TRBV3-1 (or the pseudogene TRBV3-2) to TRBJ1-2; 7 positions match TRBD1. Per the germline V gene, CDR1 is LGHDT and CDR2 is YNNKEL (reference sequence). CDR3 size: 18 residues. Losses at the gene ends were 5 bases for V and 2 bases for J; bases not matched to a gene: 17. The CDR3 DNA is TGTGCCAGCAGCGGCCGACAGGGACAACCTTCTCTCAACTATGGCTACACCTTC. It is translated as CASSGRQGQPSLNYGYTF.

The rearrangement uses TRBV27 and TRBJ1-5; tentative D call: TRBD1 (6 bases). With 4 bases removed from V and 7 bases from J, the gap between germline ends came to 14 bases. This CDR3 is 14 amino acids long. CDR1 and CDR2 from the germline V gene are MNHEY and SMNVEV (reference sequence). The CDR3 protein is CASSSGVGVQPQHF. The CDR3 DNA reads TGTGCCAGCAGTTCAGGGGTTGGGGTCCAGCCCCAGCATTTT.

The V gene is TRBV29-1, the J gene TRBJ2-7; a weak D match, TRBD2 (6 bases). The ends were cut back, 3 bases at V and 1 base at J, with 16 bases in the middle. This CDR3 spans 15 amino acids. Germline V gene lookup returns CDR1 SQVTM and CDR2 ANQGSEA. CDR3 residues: CSVEGRQGKSYEQYF. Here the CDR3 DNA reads TGCAGCGTTGAGGGGAGGCAGGGCAAGTCCTACGAGCAGTACTTC.

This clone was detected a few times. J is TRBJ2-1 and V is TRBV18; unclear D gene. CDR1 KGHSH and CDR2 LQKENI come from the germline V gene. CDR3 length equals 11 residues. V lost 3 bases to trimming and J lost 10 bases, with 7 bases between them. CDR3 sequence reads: CASSPRSEQFF. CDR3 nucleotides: TGTGCCAGCTCACCGAGGAGCGAGCAGTTCTTC.

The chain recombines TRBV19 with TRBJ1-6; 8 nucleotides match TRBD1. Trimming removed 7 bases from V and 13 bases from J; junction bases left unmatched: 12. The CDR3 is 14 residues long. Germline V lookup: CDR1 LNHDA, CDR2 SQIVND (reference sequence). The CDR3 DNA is TGTGCCAGTACCGCCGACAGGGGCCCTTTGCCCCTCCACTTT. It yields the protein CASTADRGPLPLHF. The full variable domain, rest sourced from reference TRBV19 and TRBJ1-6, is DGGITQSPKYLFRKEGQNVTLSCEQNLNHDAMYWYRQDPGQGLRLIYYSQIVNDFQKGDIAEGYSVSREKKESFPLTVTSAQKNPTAFYLCASTADRGPLPLHFGNGTRLTVT.

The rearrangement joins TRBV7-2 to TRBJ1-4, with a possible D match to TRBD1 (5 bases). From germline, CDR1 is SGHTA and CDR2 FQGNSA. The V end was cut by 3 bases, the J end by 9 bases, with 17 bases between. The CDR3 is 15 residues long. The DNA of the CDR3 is TGTGCCAGCAGCTTTAACGGAGGGGATTATAAAAAACTGTTTTTT. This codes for CASSFNGGDYKKLFF. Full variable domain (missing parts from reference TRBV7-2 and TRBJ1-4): GAGVSQSPSNKVTEKGKDVELRCDPISGHTALYWYRQSLGQGLEFLIYFQGNSAPDKSGLPSDRFSAERTGGSVSTLTIQRTQQEDSAVYLCASSFNGGDYKKLFFGSGTQLSVL.

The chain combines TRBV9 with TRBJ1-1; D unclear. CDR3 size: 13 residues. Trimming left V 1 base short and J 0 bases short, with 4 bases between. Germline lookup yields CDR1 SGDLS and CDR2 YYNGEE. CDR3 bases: TGTGCCAGCAGCGTACAAATGAACACTGAAGCTTTCTTT. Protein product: CASSVQMNTEAFF.

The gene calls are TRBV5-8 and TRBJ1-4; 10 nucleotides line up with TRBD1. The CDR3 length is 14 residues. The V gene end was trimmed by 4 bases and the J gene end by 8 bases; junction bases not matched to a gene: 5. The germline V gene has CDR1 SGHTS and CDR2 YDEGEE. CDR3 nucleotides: TGTGCCAGCAGCAGGGACAGGGGAAGGGAAAAACTGTTTTTT. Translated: CASSRDRGREKLFF.

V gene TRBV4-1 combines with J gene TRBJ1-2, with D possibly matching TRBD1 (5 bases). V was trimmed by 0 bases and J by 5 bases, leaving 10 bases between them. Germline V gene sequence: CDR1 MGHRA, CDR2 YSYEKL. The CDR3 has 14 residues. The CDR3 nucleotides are TGCGCCAGCAGCCAAGATTCCGGGGGTTATGGCTACACCTTC. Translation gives CASSQDSGGYGYTF.

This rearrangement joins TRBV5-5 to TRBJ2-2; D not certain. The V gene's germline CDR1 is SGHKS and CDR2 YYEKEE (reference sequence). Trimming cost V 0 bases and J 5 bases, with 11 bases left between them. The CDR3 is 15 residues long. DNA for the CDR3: TGTGCCAGCAGCTTGGTGGAGTTAACTACCGGGGAGCTGTTTTTT. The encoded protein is CASSLVELTTGELFF.

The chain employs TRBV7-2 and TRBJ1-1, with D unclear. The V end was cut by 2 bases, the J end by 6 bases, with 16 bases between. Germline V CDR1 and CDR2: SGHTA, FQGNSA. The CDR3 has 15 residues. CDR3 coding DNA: TGTGCCAGCAGCTTAAACCCCGCAGGCGTATCTGAAGCTTTCTTT. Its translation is CASSLNPAGVSEAFF.

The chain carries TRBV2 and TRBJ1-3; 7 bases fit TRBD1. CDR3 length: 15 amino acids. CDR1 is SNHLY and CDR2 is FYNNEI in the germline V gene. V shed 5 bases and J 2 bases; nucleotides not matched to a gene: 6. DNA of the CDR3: TGTGCCAGCAGTTCCCAGGGGGTGGCTGGAAACACCATATATTTT. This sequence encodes CASSSQGVAGNTIYF.

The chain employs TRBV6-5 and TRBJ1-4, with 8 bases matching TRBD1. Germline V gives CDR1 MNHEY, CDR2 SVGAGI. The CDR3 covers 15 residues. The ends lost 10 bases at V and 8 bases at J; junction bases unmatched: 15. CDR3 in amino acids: CATKGQTGENEKLFF. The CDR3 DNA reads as TGTGCCACCAAGGGCCAGACAGGGGAAAACGAAAAACTGTTTTTT.

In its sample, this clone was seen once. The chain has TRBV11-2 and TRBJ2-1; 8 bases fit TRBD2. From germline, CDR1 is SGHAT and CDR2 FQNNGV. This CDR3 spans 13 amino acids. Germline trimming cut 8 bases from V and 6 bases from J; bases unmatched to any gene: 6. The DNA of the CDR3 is TGTGCCAGCCGCATGGGACTAGTCAATGAGCAGTTCTTC. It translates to CASRMGLVNEQFF.

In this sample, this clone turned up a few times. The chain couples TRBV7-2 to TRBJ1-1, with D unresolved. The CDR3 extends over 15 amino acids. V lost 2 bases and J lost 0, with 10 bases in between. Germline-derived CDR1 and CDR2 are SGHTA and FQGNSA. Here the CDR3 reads CASSLRGQMNTEAFF. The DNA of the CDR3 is TGTGCCAGCAGCTTACGTGGGCAGATGAACACTGAAGCTTTCTTT.

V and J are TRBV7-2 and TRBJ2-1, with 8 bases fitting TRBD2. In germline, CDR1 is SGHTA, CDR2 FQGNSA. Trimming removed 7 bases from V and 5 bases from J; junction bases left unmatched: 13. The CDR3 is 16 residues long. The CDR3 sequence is CASNLRGTSRNNEQFF. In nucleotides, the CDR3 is TGTGCCAGCAACTTGCGAGGGACTAGTCGTAACAATGAGCAGTTCTTC.

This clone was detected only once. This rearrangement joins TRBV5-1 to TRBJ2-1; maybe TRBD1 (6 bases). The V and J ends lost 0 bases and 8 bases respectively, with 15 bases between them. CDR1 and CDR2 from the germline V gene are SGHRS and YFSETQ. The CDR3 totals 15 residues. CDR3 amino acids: CASSLAPRGVDEQFF. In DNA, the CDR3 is TGCGCCAGCAGCTTGGCCCCCAGGGGTGTGGATGAGCAGTTCTTC.

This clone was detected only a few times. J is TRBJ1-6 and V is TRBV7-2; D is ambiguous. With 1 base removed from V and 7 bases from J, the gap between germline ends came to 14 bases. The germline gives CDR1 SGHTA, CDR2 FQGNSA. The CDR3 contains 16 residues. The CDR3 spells CASSLGSGRLNSPLHF. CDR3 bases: TGTGCCAGCAGCTTAGGGTCTGGGAGGTTAAATTCACCCCTCCACTTT.

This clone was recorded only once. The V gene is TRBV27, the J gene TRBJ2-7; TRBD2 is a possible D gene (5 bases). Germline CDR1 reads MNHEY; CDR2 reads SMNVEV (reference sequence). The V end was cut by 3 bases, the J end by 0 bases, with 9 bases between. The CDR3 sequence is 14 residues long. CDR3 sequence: CASSLGAASYEQYF. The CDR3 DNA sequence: TGTGCCAGCAGTTTGGGAGCAGCCTCCTACGAGCAGTACTTC.

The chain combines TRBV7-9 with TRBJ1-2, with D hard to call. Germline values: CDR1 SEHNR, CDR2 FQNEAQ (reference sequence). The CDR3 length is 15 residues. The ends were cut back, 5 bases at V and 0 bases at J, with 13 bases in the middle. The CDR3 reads CASSPREVSNYGYTF. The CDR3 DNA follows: TGTGCCAGCAGCCCCCGGGAGGTTTCTAACTATGGCTACACCTTC.

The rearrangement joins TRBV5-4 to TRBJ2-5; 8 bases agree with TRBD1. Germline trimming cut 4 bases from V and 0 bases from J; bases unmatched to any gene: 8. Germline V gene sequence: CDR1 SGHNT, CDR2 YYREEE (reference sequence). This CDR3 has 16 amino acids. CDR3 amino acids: CASSDGQGPYQETQYF. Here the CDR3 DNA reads TGTGCCAGCAGCGACGGACAGGGCCCGTACCAAGAGACCCAGTACTTC. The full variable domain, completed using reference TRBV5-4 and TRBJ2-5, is ETGVTQSPTHLIKTRGQQVTLRCSSQSGHNTVSWYQQALGQGPQFIFQYYREEENGRGNFPPRFSGLQFPNYSSELNVNALELDDSALYLCASSDGQGPYQETQYFGPGTRLLVL.